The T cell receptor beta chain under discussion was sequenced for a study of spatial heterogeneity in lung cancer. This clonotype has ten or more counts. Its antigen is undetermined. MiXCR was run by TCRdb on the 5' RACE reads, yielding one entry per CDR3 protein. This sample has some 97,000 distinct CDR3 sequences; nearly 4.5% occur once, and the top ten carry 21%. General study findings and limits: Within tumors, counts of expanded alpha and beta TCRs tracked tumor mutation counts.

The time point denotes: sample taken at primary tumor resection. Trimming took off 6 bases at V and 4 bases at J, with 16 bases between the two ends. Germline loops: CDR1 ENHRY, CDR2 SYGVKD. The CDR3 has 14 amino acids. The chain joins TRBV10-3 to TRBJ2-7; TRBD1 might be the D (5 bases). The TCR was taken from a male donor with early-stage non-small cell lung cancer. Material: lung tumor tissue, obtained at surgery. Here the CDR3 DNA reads TGTGCCATCAGCAGAAGCAGGGCCGAGTACGAGCAGTACTTC. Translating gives CAISRSRAEYEQYF.